These T cell receptor beta chains were read from a single sample in a study of T cells in Graves' hyperthyroidism and ophthalmopathy. TCRdb reprocessed the multiplex PCR reads via MiXCR and lists one record per CDR3 protein. The sample lists around 340,000 distinct CDR3 sequences; 15% to 20% were seen once. The source material was blood. The origin of the receptors is a woman in her 30s with Graves' hyperthyroidism that later progressed to Graves' ophthalmopathy. CDR3s include the opening cysteine and the closing phenylalanine or tryptophan. The D gene is left open where the match is weak. A clone size is listed for some rows: how often the clone was seen (once, few, many), or a class if it is expanded.

d_gene	abundance	v_gene	j_gene	CDR3aa	CDR3nt
.	many	TRBV6-1	TRBJ2-7	CASRGPGPYEQYF	TGTGCCAGCAGGGGTCCTGGCCCCTACGAGCAGTACTTC
TRBD1	.	TRBV20-1	TRBJ2-5	CSAGDRGETQYF	TGCAGTGCCGGAGACAGGGGCGAGACCCAGTACTTT
TRBD2	many	TRBV20-1	TRBJ2-7	CSARDPAGGYYEQYF	TGCAGTGCTAGAGATCCCGCGGGGGGTTATTACGAGCAGTACTTC
.	many	TRBV7-9	TRBJ2-1	CASSPALAEQFF	TGTGCCAGCAGCCCCGCGTTAGCTGAGCAGTTCTTC
.	.	TRBV12-3/TRBV12-4	TRBJ2-1	CASTNQGPYNEQFF	TGTGCCAGCACCAATCAAGGGCCGTACAATGAGCAGTTCTTC
.	many	TRBV28	TRBJ1-2	CATTSGAINYGYTF	TGTGCCACTACTTCAGGGGCGATTAACTATGGCTACACCTTC
TRBD1	many	TRBV11-2	TRBJ1-1	CASSDGTGRGAFF	TGTGCCAGCAGCGATGGGACAGGGCGGGGGGCTTTCTTT
TRBD1	few	TRBV30	TRBJ1-4	CAWSAGQGSEKLFF	TGTGCCTGGAGCGCGGGACAGGGGAGTGAAAAACTGTTTTTT
TRBD2	few	TRBV7-2	TRBJ2-3	CASSLEGGGATDTQYF	TGTGCCAGCAGCTTAGAGGGCGGGGGGGCCACAGATACGCAGTATTTT
TRBD1	few	TRBV25-1	TRBJ2-5	CASSAYRGQYQETQYF	TGTGCCAGCAGTGCTTACAGGGGTCAGTACCAAGAGACCCAGTACTTC
.	many	TRBV12-3/TRBV12-4	TRBJ2-7	CASSPTGIVYEQYF	TGTGCCAGCAGCCCGACTGGGATTGTCTACGAGCAGTACTTC
.	many	TRBV6-1	TRBJ2-5	CASIQQETQYF	TGTGCCAGCATCCAACAAGAGACCCAGTACTTC
TRBD1	many	TRBV19	TRBJ2-1	CASSIGQGINEQFF	TGTGCCAGTAGTATCGGACAGGGTATCAATGAGCAGTTCTTC
.	few	TRBV7-6	TRBJ2-2	CASSLSPARGTGELFF	TGTGCCAGCAGCTTATCCCCAGCGAGGGGAACCGGGGAGCTGTTTTTT
TRBD2	many	TRBV12-3/TRBV12-4	TRBJ2-1	CASSRLAGGDEQFF	TGTGCCAGCAGTCGACTAGCGGGAGGGGATGAGCAGTTCTTC
TRBD2	few	TRBV20-1	TRBJ2-3	CSAPLGLAGLTDTQYF	TGCAGTGCTCCACTAGGACTAGCGGGCCTCACAGATACGCAGTATTTT
.	many	TRBV27	TRBJ2-3	CASSPGTWTDTQYF	TGTGCCAGCAGCCCCGGGACTTGGACAGATACGCAGTATTTT
.	many	TRBV28	TRBJ1-5	CASSLWVRGRSVNQPQHF	TGTGCCAGCAGTTTATGGGTCCGGGGGCGGTCCGTTAATCAGCCCCAGCATTTT
.	.	TRBV28	TRBJ2-7	CASSLPGVREIYEQYF	TGTGCCAGCAGTCTACCCGGTGTCAGAGAGATATACGAGCAGTACTTC
TRBD2	many	TRBV10-3	TRBJ2-1	CAIKLAGGLNEQFF	TGTGCCATCAAACTAGCGGGAGGACTTAATGAGCAGTTCTTC
TRBD2	many	TRBV2	TRBJ2-2	CASRGLAGTNTGELFF	TGTGCCAGCAGGGGACTAGCGGGGACGAACACCGGGGAGCTGTTTTTT
TRBD1	.	TRBV4-1	TRBJ1-5	CASSQWTGGDQPQHF	TGCGCCAGCAGCCAATGGACAGGGGGGGATCAGCCCCAGCATTTT
.	.	TRBV5-1	TRBJ1-1	CASSLSPPSGLLSGAFF	TGCGCCAGCAGCTTGTCCCCGCCGTCAGGACTTCTGTCTGGAGCTTTCTTT
TRBD1	many	TRBV12-3/TRBV12-4	TRBJ1-5	CASSNMPGQGTHF	TGTGCCAGCAGTAACATGCCGGGACAGGGTACGCATTTT
.	few	TRBV20-1	TRBJ1-5	CSVRDPGLENQPQHF	TGCAGTGTTAGGGATCCGGGACTCGAAAATCAGCCCCAGCATTTT
.	many	TRBV3-1	TRBJ1-2	CASSQGSTGEDYTF	TGTGCCAGCAGCCAAGGCTCGACAGGAGAGGACTACACCTTC
.	few	TRBV5-4	TRBJ2-2	CASSFRGSPTGELFF	TGTGCCAGCAGCTTTCGTGGATCTCCCACCGGGGAGCTGTTTTTT
.	.	TRBV6-1	TRBJ2-2	CAVYDFKNTGELFF	TGTGCCGTTTATGATTTCAAGAACACCGGGGAGCTGTTTTTT
TRBD1	many	TRBV18	TRBJ1-1	CASSLRTGMNTEAFF	TGTGCCAGCTCACTGCGGACAGGAATGAACACTGAAGCTTTCTTT
.	many	TRBV5-4	TRBJ1-2	CASSLVGEGRGYTF	TGTGCCAGCAGCTTGGTAGGGGAGGGCCGAGGCTACACCTTC
.	.	TRBV27	TRBJ2-7	CASRDNSYEQYF	TGTGCCAGCAGGGACAACTCCTACGAGCAGTACTTC
.	many	TRBV6-2/TRBV6-3	TRBJ2-3	CASSFKQGNADTQYF	TGTGCCAGCAGTTTCAAGCAGGGGAATGCAGATACGCAGTATTTT
.	.	TRBV11-2	TRBJ2-7	CASSLGRQVKHYEQCF	TGTGCCAGCAGCTTAGGTCGACAGGTGAAACACTACGAGCAGTGCTTC
.	many	TRBV15	TRBJ2-3	CATNPANTDTQYF	TGTGCCACCAATCCGGCGAACACAGATACGCAGTATTTT
.	.	TRBV6-1	TRBJ2-2	CASSESLGPRGPTGELFF	TGTGCCAGCAGTGAAAGTTTAGGACCTCGGGGTCCCACCGGGGAGCTGTTTTTT
.	many	TRBV11-2	TRBJ1-2	CASSRSATGLTYGYTF	TGTGCCAGCAGCCGATCCGCGACAGGTCTCACCTATGGCTACACCTTC
TRBD1	many	TRBV11-2	TRBJ2-1	CASSLKGFRTGGQDYNEQFF	TGTGCCAGCAGCTTAAAGGGGTTTAGGACAGGGGGCCAGGACTACAATGAGCAGTTCTTC
.	many	TRBV6-5	TRBJ1-1	CASSYFPGLNTEAFF	TGTGCCAGCAGTTACTTTCCAGGGCTGAACACTGAAGCTTTCTTT
TRBD2	.	TRBV5-1	TRBJ2-7	CASSLASLAGDEQYF	TGCGCCAGCAGCTTGGCCTCGCTAGCGGGAGACGAGCAGTACTTC
TRBD1	.	TRBV20-1	TRBJ2-7	CSATGTGHEQYF	TGCAGTGCCACCGGGACAGGCCACGAGCAGTACTTC